A single sample gave rise to the 20 T cell receptor beta chains below, sequenced in a study of regulatory T cells in long-lasting Graves disease. The TCR beta library used iRepertoire HTBI primers with Arm-PCR amplification of CDR3. TCRdb recomputed calls from the multiplex PCR reads with MiXCR, one row per CDR3 protein. The table includes about 460,000 distinct CDR3 sequences, around 15% detected once. Stated time point: newly diagnosed GD, antithyroid drugs for less than 3 months. From PBMCs, RNA was extracted and then used to make the TCR library. The same data also contributed to another study, on T cells in Graves' hyperthyroidism and ophthalmopathy.

The source material was peripheral blood mononuclear cells (PBMCs), sampled at new diagnosis, from a patient treated with antithyroid drugs. Receptor source: a woman between 45 and 65 years old with Graves disease.

The chain carries TRBV5-1 and TRBJ2-1; 14 bases map to TRBD2. Germline-derived CDR1 and CDR2 are SGHRS and YFSETQ. V lost 4 bases, J lost 5 bases, and 11 bases stayed unmatched. This CDR3 is 18 amino acids long. The CDR3 region has the DNA TGCGCCAGCAGCGGGACTAGCGGGAGTAGGAAGGGAGACAATGAGCAGTTCTTC. Protein: CASSGTSGSRKGDNEQFF.

This clonotype was recorded at least ten times. Here the CDR3 DNA reads TGTGCCAGCAGAACCTCTTGGAACACCGGGGAGCTGTTTTTT. Protein: CASRTSWNTGELFF. This rearrangement joins TRBV11-2 to TRBJ2-2; D gene ambiguous. Germline values: CDR1 SGHAT, CDR2 FQNNGV. Trimming stripped 6 bases from V and 1 base from J, with 9 bases between. This CDR3 is built from 14 residues.

The sample holds a few counts of this clonotype. V gene TRBV28 combines with J gene TRBJ1-1, with D unclear. The germline V gene encodes CDR1 MDHEN and CDR2 SYDVKM. Trimming removed 4 bases from V and 3 bases from J, with 12 bases in between. The CDR3 length is 14 residues. CDR3 DNA: TGTGCCAGCAGTTCGGGCCGGCTGGACACTGAAGCTTTCTTT. Protein product: CASSSGRLDTEAFF.

This clonotype has a handful of counts. The chain has TRBV10-3 and TRBJ2-7; D may be TRBD2 (6 bases). Germline CDR1 and CDR2: ENHRY and SYGVKD. This CDR3 region has 15 residues. V was shortened by 3 bases and J by 4 bases, with 16 bases between the two germline ends. The CDR3 bases are TGTGCCATCAGTGAATCGGAGGGCAGGAATTACGAGCAGTACTTC. It is translated as CAISESEGRNYEQYF.

This clonotype was counted ten times or more. The V gene is TRBV11-1, the J gene TRBJ1-1; D is unclear. Deletions cut 1 base from V and 5 bases from J, with 8 bases between. CDR1 and CDR2 from the germline V gene are SGHAT and FQDESV (reference sequence). This CDR3 has 13 amino acids. DNA of the CDR3: TGTGCCAGCAGCTTAGTAGGATGGACTGAAGCTTTCTTT. Amino acid sequence: CASSLVGWTEAFF.

This clonotype was seen once. V gene TRBV27 combines with J gene TRBJ1-4, with D uncertain. CDR1 and CDR2 from the germline V gene are MNHEY and SMNVEV (reference sequence). V was clipped by 2 bases and J by 4 bases, with 14 bases between them. This CDR3 comprises 16 residues. Here the CDR3 reads CASSLLSAGLNEKLFF. The DNA for the CDR3 is TGTGCCAGCAGTTTACTTTCGGCAGGCCTTAATGAAAAACTGTTTTTT.

This clonotype was counted ten times or more. The rearrangement uses TRBV5-1 and TRBJ2-1; TRBD1 matches 10 bases. The J segment lost 6 bases and the V segment lost 4 bases, leaving 4 bases of the junction unmatched. Germline CDR1 and CDR2: SGHRS and YFSETQ. The CDR3 sequence is 14 residues long. The CDR3 loop is CASSGTGEVNEQFF. CDR3 DNA: TGCGCCAGCAGCGGGACAGGGGAGGTCAATGAGCAGTTCTTC.

This clonotype turned up a few times. The rearrangement joins TRBV11-2 to TRBJ2-1, with TRBD2 matching 13 bases. Trimming removed 3 bases from V and 5 bases from J; junction bases left unmatched: 13. The CDR3 has 19 residues. Germline CDR1 SGHAT, CDR2 FQNNGV. CDR3 coding DNA: TGTGCCAGCAGCTTCGGGACTAGCGGGATATACCTGACCAACAATGAGCAGTTCTTC. Its translation is CASSFGTSGIYLTNNEQFF.

V and J are TRBV3-1 and TRBJ1-4, with D uncertain. Per the germline V gene, CDR1 is LGHDT and CDR2 is YNNKEL (reference sequence). Trimming took 3 bases from V and 0 from J, leaving 5 bases between them. CDR3 length equals 14 residues. The CDR3 protein is CASSHTATNEKLFF. The CDR3 DNA is TGTGCCAGCAGCCATACTGCAACTAATGAAAAACTGTTTTTT.

This clonotype was seen only a few times. The chain couples TRBV28 to TRBJ1-4; the D gene is possibly TRBD1 (6 bases). This CDR3 comprises 13 residues. The germline V and J ends were trimmed by 7 bases and 8 bases, with 14 bases remaining between them. Germline V gene data show CDR1 as MDHEN and CDR2 as SYDVKM. CDR3 nucleotide sequence: TGTGCCAGCATTGGGGCAGGGGTCGAAAAACTGTTTTTT. Its translation is CASIGAGVEKLFF.

This clonotype has at least ten counts. The gene calls are TRBV10-1 and TRBJ2-5, with TRBD2 as a possible D gene (6 bases). Germline loops: CDR1 WNHNN, CDR2 SYGVQD (reference sequence). The CDR3 extends over 13 amino acids. Trimming cost V 8 bases and J 2 bases, with 12 bases left between them. CDR3: CASSNSGQETQYF. The DNA for the CDR3 is TGCGCCAGCTCGAATAGCGGACAAGAGACCCAGTACTTC.

V and J are TRBV4-2 and TRBJ2-7, with TRBD2 as a possible D gene (6 bases). Germline-derived CDR1 and CDR2 are LGHNA and YNFKEQ. V was trimmed by 5 bases and J by 9 bases, leaving 26 bases between them. CDR3 size: 16 residues. The CDR3 reads CASSFEARERYHGQYF. The CDR3 nucleotides read TGTGCCAGCAGCTTTGAGGCCCGGGAGCGATATCACGGGCAGTACTTC.

This clonotype occurred many times. The V gene is TRBV7-9, the J gene TRBJ1-3; D remains unclear. This CDR3 comprises 14 residues. Germline loops: CDR1 SEHNR, CDR2 FQNEAQ (reference sequence). With 5 bases removed from V and 0 bases from J, the gap between germline ends came to 8 bases. CDR3: CASSRADSGNTIYF. The CDR3, as DNA: TGTGCCAGCAGCAGGGCGGACTCTGGAAACACCATATATTTT.

The CDR3 DNA follows: TGTGCCAGCTCACCACCGAAGGACAGGATGAGGCAGTATTTT. Translation gives CASSPPKDRMRQYF. The genes are TRBV18 and TRBJ2-3; 7 nucleotides agree with TRBD1. After removal of 0 bases from V and 11 bases from J, the junction contained 8 bases not matched to a gene. This CDR3 region has 14 residues. Per the germline V gene, CDR1 is KGHSH and CDR2 is LQKENI.

This clonotype came up a few times. A much larger clone differs from this one at a single base, so this may be a read error. This rearrangement joins TRBV11-2 to TRBJ2-5, with TRBD2 identical over 10 bases. The germline V gene encodes CDR1 SGHAT and CDR2 FQNNGV. V dropped 6 bases and J dropped 1; count of bases not matched to a gene: 11. The CDR3 is 17 residues long. The CDR3: CASRKLAGERRQETQYF. The CDR3 DNA reads as TGTGCCAGCAGGAAGCTAGCGGGAGAGAGGCGCCAAGAGACCCAGTACTTC.

This clonotype was counted only a few times. V usage is TRBV29-1 and J usage is TRBJ2-7; 10 nucleotides agree with TRBD2. The V segment lost 3 bases and the J segment 3 bases; nucleotides outside the gene matches: 5. The CDR3 is made up of 14 amino acids. Germline V CDR1 and CDR2: SQVTM, ANQGSEA. CDR3 DNA: TGCAGCGTTGAGGAGCGGGAGGGCTTCTACGAGCAGTACTTC. This codes for CSVEEREGFYEQYF.

The sample holds a few counts of this clonotype. One base away lies a much larger clone, so this may be a sequencing read error. V is TRBV6-1 and J is TRBJ2-1, with D maybe TRBD1 (5 bases). Germline loops: CDR1 MNHNS, CDR2 SASEGT. This CDR3 comprises 15 residues. The CDR3 coding sequence is TGTGCCAGCAGTGTTCTCCAGGGAACCTACAATGAGCAGTCCTTC. Its protein product is CASSVLQGTYNEQSF.

The V and J genes are TRBV11-2 and TRBJ2-5; 13 nucleotides line up with TRBD2. The germline CDR1 and CDR2 sequences are SGHAT and FQNNGV. The trim removed 2 bases at V and 1 base at J, leaving 4 bases unmatched. The CDR3 is made up of 17 amino acids. Written as DNA, the CDR3 is TGTGCCAGCAGCTTATTGGGGACTAGCGGGACCCAAGAGACCCAGTACTTC. Encoded protein: CASSLLGTSGTQETQYF.

This clonotype was seen many times. The V gene is TRBV11-2, the J gene TRBJ2-5; D might be TRBD1 (6 bases). Germline assignment: CDR1 SGHAT and CDR2 FQNNGV. The V gene lost 3 bases and the J gene lost 3 bases, with 8 bases spanning the gap. The CDR3 spans 13 residues. The CDR3 region is CASSFSGEETQYF. CDR3 coding DNA: TGTGCCAGCAGCTTTTCAGGGGAAGAGACCCAGTACTTC. Full variable domain (remainder filled in from reference TRBV11-2 and TRBJ2-5): EAGVAQSPRYKIIEKRQSVAFWCNPISGHATLYWYQQILGQGPKLLIQFQNNGVVDDSQLPKDRFSAERLKGVDSTLKIQPAKLEDSAVYLCASSFSGEETQYFGPGTRLLVL.

This clonotype has more than one count but fewer than ten. The chain employs TRBV18 and TRBJ1-1; unclear D gene. The germline V gene encodes CDR1 KGHSH and CDR2 LQKENI. Trimming removed 1 base at V and 0 bases at J, with 9 bases between. The CDR3 runs 15 residues. The CDR3 DNA reads as TGTGCCAGCTCACCACAGGGTATCATGAACACTGAAGCTTTCTTT. Its protein is CASSPQGIMNTEAFF.